What follows is one T cell receptor beta chain and its context. This sample stems from a study of CD8 T cells in Susac syndrome. RNA totalling about 0.45 to 1 ug underwent reverse transcription with random hexamers. It was immunoSEQ multiplex PCR that amplified TCR beta CDR3 across 54 Vbeta and 13 Jbeta. MiXCR, applied by TCRdb to the immunoSEQ multiplex PCR reads, yields one record per CDR3 protein. The data contain around 150,000 distinct CDR3 sequences, approximately 94% of them singletons. Bulk CD8+ and CD4+ cells came from magnetic negative isolation; CD8+ TEMRA by FACS. Germline V gene lookup returns CDR1 MDHEN and CDR2 SYDVKM. This CDR3 has 11 residues. The germline V and J ends were trimmed by 6 bases and 6 bases, with 8 bases remaining between them.

J is TRBJ1-2 and V is TRBV28; D remains unclear. The clonotype originates from a human donor with multiple sclerosis. Sequencing was performed on CD4+ T cells from PBMCs. The CDR3 DNA reads as TGTGCCAGCAGCTCCTATGATGGCTACACCTTC. Translated: CASSSYDGYTF.